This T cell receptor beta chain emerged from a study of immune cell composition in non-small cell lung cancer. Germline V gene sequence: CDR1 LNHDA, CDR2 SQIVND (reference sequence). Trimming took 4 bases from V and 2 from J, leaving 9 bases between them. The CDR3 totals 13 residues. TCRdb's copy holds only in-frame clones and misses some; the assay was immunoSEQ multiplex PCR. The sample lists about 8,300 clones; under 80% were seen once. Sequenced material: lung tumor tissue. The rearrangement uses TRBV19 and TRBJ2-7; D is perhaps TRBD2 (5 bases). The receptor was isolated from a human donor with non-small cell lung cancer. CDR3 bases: TGTGCCAGTAGTAACGTGGGAGCCTACGAGCAGTACTTC. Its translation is CASSNVGAYEQYF.